These 21 T cell receptor beta chains came from one sample sequenced in a study of CD8+CD57+ T cells in acquired aplastic anemia. Patients selected for sequencing had displayed CD8+CD57+ cell expansion by flow cytometry. Genomic DNA was employed as the template in profiling TCR beta VDJ and CDR3. TCRdb itself ran the reads through MiXCR, one entry per CDR3 protein. The sample includes under 350,000 distinct CDR3 sequences, under 65% seen only once; the top ten take approximately 1.2%. Sequenced input: sorted CD4+, CD8+, or CD8+CD57+ T cells (not recorded which) from PBMCs. The receptors were sampled from a human donor with aplastic anemia.

The chain joins TRBV20-1 to TRBJ2-7, with 7 positions matching TRBD2. The CDR3 spans 14 residues. The germline V gene has CDR1 DFQATT and CDR2 SNEGSKA (reference sequence). After removal of 2 bases from V and 3 bases from J, the junction contained 7 bases not matched to a gene. The CDR3 region has the DNA TGCAGTGCTAGAAAAGCGGGGCTGGGCTACGAGCAGTACTTC. Translation: CSARKAGLGYEQYF.

This clonotype appeared many times. The V call is TRBV3-1, the J call TRBJ2-7; the match to TRBD2 covers 8 bases. The CDR3 contains 15 residues. CDR1 LGHDT and CDR2 YNNKEL come from the germline V gene (reference sequence). With V trimmed by 4 bases and J by 3 bases, 8 bases remained unmatched. CDR3 coding DNA: TGTGCCAGCAGCCTCCTAAGCGGGAGACTCTACGAGCAGTACTTC. It is translated as CASSLLSGRLYEQYF.

This clonotype was observed a few times. This chain connects TRBV19 to TRBJ2-7; TRBD2 matches 8 bases. The CDR3 runs to 15 residues. The germline V gene has CDR1 LNHDA and CDR2 SQIVND (reference sequence). V dropped 6 bases and J dropped 4; count of bases not matched to a gene: 11. CDR3 sequence reads: CASSPGGAAVYEQYF. In DNA, the CDR3 is TGTGCCAGTAGCCCGGGGGGGGCAGCCGTTTACGAGCAGTACTTC.

Ten or more counts support this clonotype. This chain joins TRBV4-1 and TRBJ1-4; no clear D. The CDR3 is made up of 15 amino acids. Germline CDR1 and CDR2: MGHRA and YSYEKL. V was trimmed by 3 bases and J by 1 base, leaving 9 bases between them. CDR3 coding DNA: TGCGCCAGCAGCCAGCAACCGGGAACTAATGAAAAACTGTTTTTT. This translates into CASSQQPGTNEKLFF.

In this sample, this clonotype turned up once. The CDR3 nucleotides read TGTGCCAGTAGTGTAACTAGCGGGACCTATGGCTACACCTTC. Amino acid sequence: CASSVTSGTYGYTF. The chain links TRBV19 to TRBJ1-2; D possibly corresponds to TRBD1 (5 bases). The germline CDR1 and CDR2 sequences are LNHDA and SQIVND (reference sequence). This CDR3 region has 14 residues. V was trimmed by 5 bases and J by 4 bases, leaving 14 bases between them.

This rearrangement joins TRBV12-3 or TRBV12-4 to TRBJ1-1, with a tentative D call TRBD1 (5 bases). The CDR3 is made up of 14 amino acids. V was shortened by 7 bases and J by 0 bases, with 12 bases between the two germline ends. The CDR3 is CASKETVMNTEAFF. The CDR3 coding sequence is TGTGCCAGCAAAGAGACAGTCATGAACACTGAAGCTTTCTTT.

This clonotype was detected many times. V is TRBV6-5 and J is TRBJ1-5; D is uncertain. The CDR3 totals 13 residues. Trimming pared 5 bases from V and 6 bases from J, leaving 11 bases between. Germline CDR1 and CDR2: MNHEY and SVGAGI. CDR3 protein: CASSRRGGQPQHF. The CDR3 nucleotides are TGTGCCAGCAGTCGACGAGGCGGTCAGCCCCAGCATTTT.

The chain is built from TRBV5-6 and TRBJ1-2; no clear D. V lost 6 bases and J 4 bases, leaving 19 bases between the germline ends. The CDR3 is 15 amino acids. Per the germline V gene, CDR1 is SGHDT and CDR2 is YYEEEE. The chain's CDR3 is CASTQTGPAFYGYTF. The DNA for the CDR3 is TGTGCCAGCACCCAAACCGGACCCGCCTTCTATGGCTACACCTTC.

This clonotype was detected many times. The V gene is TRBV12-5, the J gene TRBJ2-7; weak D call: TRBD2 (6 bases). V dropped 6 bases and J dropped 3 bases, with 18 bases sitting between them. Germline CDR1 reads LGHNT; CDR2 reads FRNRAP. CDR3 length: 15 residues. CDR3 bases: TGTGCTAGTGGCCTGCGGGGAGGTAACTTCTACGAGCAGTACTTC. Translated: CASGLRGGNFYEQYF.

The chain combines TRBV5-1 with TRBJ2-7, with D maybe TRBD1 (5 bases). Germline assignment: CDR1 SGHRS and CDR2 YFSETQ. The CDR3 loop spans 14 amino acids. V dropped 3 bases and J dropped 3 bases, with 13 bases sitting between them. The DNA of the CDR3 is TGCGCCAGCAGCTGGGCAGGGTCGAACTACGAGCAGTACTTC. Translation: CASSWAGSNYEQYF.

CDR3 nucleotide sequence: TGCGCCAGCAGCGACGGGCCATATAGCAATCAGCCCCAGCATTTT. The encoded protein is CASSDGPYSNQPQHF. The chain recombines TRBV5-1 with TRBJ1-5; D is undetermined. V dropped 4 bases and J dropped 0 bases, with 11 bases sitting between them. This CDR3 is built from 15 residues. The V gene's germline CDR1 is SGHRS and CDR2 YFSETQ. Based on the CDR3 plus reference TRBV5-1 and TRBJ1-5, the full variable domain is KAGVTQTPRYLIKTRGQQVTLSCSPISGHRSVSWYQQTPGQGLQFLFEYFSETQRNKGNFPGRFSGRQFSNSRSEMNVSTLELGDSALYLCASSDGPYSNQPQHFGDGTRLSIL.

V gene TRBV7-3 combines with J gene TRBJ2-7; 10 nucleotides align to TRBD1. In germline, CDR1 is SGHTA, CDR2 FQGTGA. This CDR3 comprises 15 residues. J gave up 1 base and V 6 bases, and 6 bases lay outside the gene matches. The CDR3 coding sequence is TGTGCCAGCAGTGTGGACAGGGGGAGTTCCTACGAGCAGTACTTC. It encodes CASSVDRGSSYEQYF.

The chain has TRBV29-1 and TRBJ2-3; TRBD1 matches 11 bases. V trimming: 7 bases; J trimming: 6 bases; junction bases outside the gene matches: 9. Germline V gives CDR1 SQVTM, CDR2 ANQGSEA. This CDR3 region has 14 residues. The CDR3 is CSGGQGVAPDTQYF. The CDR3 DNA follows: TGCAGCGGGGGACAGGGGGTCGCTCCCGATACGCAGTATTTT.

The chain is built from TRBV7-2 and TRBJ2-1, with 7 positions matching TRBD1. The CDR3 totals 16 residues. CDR1 SGHTA and CDR2 FQGNSA come from the germline V gene. The V gene end was trimmed by 4 bases and the J gene end by 4 bases; junction bases not matched to a gene: 10. DNA for the CDR3: TGTGCCAGCAGCTCGGTCGACAGGGCAACTTACAATGAGCAGTTCTTC. Translated, it gives CASSSVDRATYNEQFF.

The chain employs TRBV5-6 and TRBJ2-7, with TRBD1 identical over 7 bases. V lost 5 bases, J lost 6 bases, and 14 bases stayed unmatched. CDR3 length equals 15 residues. Germline lookup yields CDR1 SGHDT and CDR2 YYEEEE. This CDR3 reads CASRRGQPSPSEQYF. The CDR3 DNA follows: TGTGCCAGCAGAAGGGGACAGCCTTCCCCCTCCGAGCAGTACTTC.

This clonotype was seen repeatedly, ten times or more. This chain joins TRBV2 and TRBJ2-3; D uncertain. The CDR3 has 13 amino acids. V lost 3 bases and J lost 7, with 11 bases in between. Germline CDR1 is SNHLY and CDR2 is FYNNEI. CDR3: CASSEDRVNTQYF. The CDR3 region has the DNA TGTGCCAGCAGTGAGGATAGAGTTAATACGCAGTATTTT.

This clonotype was seen repeatedly, ten times or more. The gene calls are TRBV20-1 and TRBJ2-1; D unresolved. Germline CDR1 is DFQATT and CDR2 is SNEGSKA (reference sequence). V gave up 2 bases and J gave up 1 base, with 9 bases separating them. The CDR3 sequence is 14 residues long. CDR3 in amino acids: CSARNTRSYNEQFF. The CDR3 DNA reads TGCAGTGCTAGAAATACTCGGTCCTACAATGAGCAGTTCTTC.

This chain links TRBV29-1 with TRBJ2-7; 7 bases are a match to TRBD1. V lost 7 bases, J lost 3 bases, and 6 bases stayed unmatched. In germline, CDR1 is SQVTM, CDR2 ANQGSEA. This CDR3 region has 12 residues. The CDR3: CSASGQRYEQYF. Written as DNA, the CDR3 is TGCAGCGCCTCGGGACAGCGCTACGAGCAGTACTTC.

In the case of this clonotype: It is likely a read error, because the conserved phenylalanine at the end of the CDR3 is missing. The limits of the CDR3 on the DNA are not certain, so only TCRdb's listed CDR3 is given. The chain is built from TRBV6-5 and TRBJ2-2. Germline V gene lookup returns CDR1 MNHEY and CDR2 SVGAGI. The CDR3 is 8 amino acids in total, end residues counted. The CDR3 sequence is CASSEALY.

This chain uses TRBV20-1 with TRBJ1-5; D remains unclear. V lost 7 bases and J lost 5, with 12 bases in between. The germline gives CDR1 DFQATT, CDR2 SNEGSKA (reference sequence). The CDR3 has 12 residues. The CDR3 spells CSVGRKDQPQHF. The DNA of the CDR3 is TGCAGTGTCGGACGGAAAGATCAGCCCCAGCATTTT.

Comments on this clonotype: A much larger clone is a single base away; this may be a read error. CDR3 nucleotides: TGCAGTGCTAGAGCTGACAGGGGGCTGGGCACTGAAGCTTTCTTT. It specifies CSARADRGLGTEAFF. V gene TRBV20-1 combines with J gene TRBJ1-1; 10 nucleotides align to TRBD1. Germline V CDR1 and CDR2: DFQATT, SNEGSKA (reference sequence). The CDR3 consists of 15 residues. The J segment lost 4 bases and the V segment lost 1 base, leaving 6 bases of the junction unmatched.